This T cell receptor (beta chain) was sequenced for a study of beta chain features in type 1 diabetes. Broader study findings: Among patients, naive, central memory and Treg TCRB repertoires appeared more similar than among healthy donors.

On average, the one heparinised blood draw given by each donor was 90 to 150 mL. Each sorted fraction was over 95% pure. Reverse transcription of all isolated RNA meant that expressed TCRB transcripts were sequenced. Assay used: immunoSEQ multiplex PCR; TCRdb lists only in-frame clones, some missing. The sample has hundreds of thousands of clones; 15% to 18% are singletons. This clone was picked up a small number of times. No antigen is known for it. Trimming removed 5 bases at V and 13 bases at J, with 15 bases between. CDR1 and CDR2 (germline): DFQATT, SNEGSKA (reference sequence). The CDR3 runs 11 residues.

The rearrangement uses TRBV20-1 and TRBJ2-4, with D tentatively TRBD1 (5 bases). This TCR derives from a young man in good health. The sample taken for sequencing was naive CD4+ T cells from blood. The CDR3 loop is CSASTVVGQYF. The CDR3 DNA is TGCAGTGCTTCGACAGTCGTAGGGCAGTACTTC.